The 22 T cell receptor beta chains reported below all come from one sample, sequenced in a study of blood T cell repertoires in COVID-19. This table comes from immunoSEQ multiplex PCR, and its TCRdb copy is limited to in-frame clones, with some not included. The table records 250,000 to 300,000 clones, approximately 91% of them present only once. Sequencing was carried out using PBMCs or T cells enriched from blood (not recorded which). The source is a human donor in a cohort exposed to, infected with or recovered from COVID-19 (not recorded which). The donor label of this sample is uncertain.

The V and J genes are TRBV27 and TRBJ2-3; 7 bases line up with TRBD1. The trim removed 10 bases at V and 6 bases at J, leaving 10 bases unmatched. Germline values: CDR1 MNHEY, CDR2 SMNVEV (reference sequence). The CDR3 is 13 amino acids. CDR3 loop: CATEGGRPDTQYF. The CDR3 nucleotides are TGTGCCACCGAAGGGGGCAGGCCGGATACGCAGTATTTT.

This chain connects TRBV2 to TRBJ2-3; the match to TRBD2 covers 13 bases. J was trimmed by 6 bases and V by 5 bases; bases with no gene match: 2. Germline CDR1 and CDR2: SNHLY and FYNNEI. The CDR3 sequence is 14 residues long. The CDR3 sequence is CASSRGLAGDTQYF. The DNA for the CDR3 is TGTGCCAGCAGTCGGGGACTAGCGGGGGATACGCAGTATTTT. Full variable domain (rest looked up from reference TRBV2 and TRBJ2-3): EPEVTQTPSHQVTQMGQEVILRCVPISNHLYFYWYRQILGQKVEFLVSFYNNEISEKSEIFDDQFSVERPDGSNFTLKIRSTKLEDSAMYFCASSRGLAGDTQYFGPGTRLTVL.

The rearrangement joins TRBV9 to TRBJ1-2; the D gene is possibly TRBD1 (6 bases). This CDR3 spans 14 amino acids. The V end lost 4 bases, the J end lost 1 base, and 11 bases lay between the germline ends. Germline V lookup: CDR1 SGDLS, CDR2 YYNGEE. CDR3 protein: CASSPRQVNYGYTF. The DNA of the CDR3 is TGTGCCAGCAGCCCACGACAGGTTAACTATGGCTACACCTTC.

The chain couples TRBV10-1 to TRBJ2-2, with TRBD1 matching 8 bases. The J segment lost 6 bases and the V segment lost 5 bases, leaving 5 bases of the junction unmatched. The CDR3 totals 14 residues. Germline V gene data show CDR1 as WNHNN and CDR2 as SYGVQD (reference sequence). The CDR3 sequence: CASSQTGGPGELFF. DNA of the CDR3: TGCGCCAGCAGTCAAACAGGGGGTCCCGGGGAGCTGTTTTTT.

J is TRBJ1-2 and V is TRBV6-6; the D gene is possibly TRBD1 (5 bases). Germline V gene sequence: CDR1 MNHNY, CDR2 SVGAGI (reference sequence). The V gene lost 4 bases and the J gene lost 8 bases, with 20 bases spanning the gap. The CDR3 extends over 15 amino acids. The CDR3 nucleotides are TGTGCCAGCAGTTTCCGGGACGGGGGATTAGAGGGCTACACCTTC. It is translated as CASSFRDGGLEGYTF.

V is TRBV19 and J is TRBJ2-1, with TRBD2 matching over 10 bases. The V gene's germline CDR1 is LNHDA and CDR2 SQIVND (reference sequence). The CDR3 is made up of 18 amino acids. With V trimmed by 3 bases and J by 4 bases, 12 bases remained unmatched. CDR3 DNA: TGTGCCAGTAGTATTGAATCCCTCCTAGCGGGGGTTTACAATGAGCAGTTCTTC. It specifies CASSIESLLAGVYNEQFF.

This clone has a single count. CDR3 bases: TGTGCCAGCAGCCCCCTCGCGGAGGATGGTGGCTACACCTTC. Protein sequence: CASSPLAEDGGYTF. V usage is TRBV3-1 (or the pseudogene TRBV3-2) and J usage is TRBJ1-2; no definite D call. The CDR3 extends over 14 amino acids. Trimming shortened V by 4 bases and J by 7 bases, and 16 bases separated the two germline ends. Looked up from germline, CDR1 is LGHDT and CDR2 is YNNKEL (reference sequence).

This clone was counted once. The chain joins TRBV9 to TRBJ1-1; D not certain. The CDR3 is 11 amino acids. V shed 5 bases and J shed 3 bases, with 5 bases lying between them. Germline lookup yields CDR1 SGDLS and CDR2 YYNGEE. CDR3 sequence: CASRGDTEAFF. CDR3 nucleotide sequence: TGTGCCAGCAGGGGAGACACTGAAGCTTTCTTT.

The V call is TRBV18, the J call TRBJ2-2; D unresolved. The CDR3 is made up of 14 amino acids. Looked up from germline, CDR1 is KGHSH and CDR2 is LQKENI. Trimming stripped 2 bases from V and 4 bases from J, with 8 bases between. CDR3 amino acids: CASSPSQLTGELFF. The CDR3 nucleotides read TGTGCCAGCTCACCAAGTCAACTCACCGGGGAGCTGTTTTTT.

The V call is TRBV30, the J call TRBJ1-1; TRBD1 is a possible D gene (5 bases). Looked up from germline, CDR1 is GTSNPN and CDR2 is SVGIG (reference sequence). V was trimmed by 0 bases and J by 4 bases, leaving 9 bases between them. This CDR3 is built from 13 residues. For the CDR3, the DNA is TGTGCCTGGAGTGTAGGGGTGGGCACTGAAGCTTTCTTT. Protein sequence: CAWSVGVGTEAFF.

This clone appeared a few times. The chain carries TRBV21-1 and TRBJ1-4; whether TRBD1, the table's D call, matches the DNA was not checked. TRBV21-1 is recorded as a pseudogene. The CDR3 is 14 amino acids. Here the CDR3 DNA reads TGTGCCAGCAGCAAAGCCAGACAGGGGTCAAGACTGTTTTTT. It codes for CASSKARQGSRLFF.

This clone came up once. The chain combines TRBV3-1 (or the pseudogene TRBV3-2) with TRBJ2-3; 11 nucleotides line up with TRBD2. Germline loops: CDR1 LGHDT, CDR2 YNNKEL (reference sequence). Unmatched junction bases numbered 8, after V lost 4 bases and J lost 5 bases. This CDR3 is built from 16 residues. The CDR3 protein is CASSPSGTSGLDTQYF. CDR3 coding DNA: TGTGCCAGCAGCCCATCAGGGACTAGCGGACTAGATACGCAGTATTTT.

The chain has TRBV9 and TRBJ1-1, with D possibly TRBD1 on 5 matching bases. The ends were cut back, 4 bases at V and 7 bases at J, with 11 bases in the middle. Germline V gene lookup returns CDR1 SGDLS and CDR2 YYNGEE. The CDR3 is 12 amino acids. For the CDR3, the DNA is TGTGCCAGCAGCCCCTGGGGCCTTGAAGCTTTCTTT. It specifies CASSPWGLEAFF.

This rearrangement joins TRBV5-6 to TRBJ2-3, with a tentative D call TRBD2 (6 bases). Deletions cut 4 bases from V and 0 bases from J, with 12 bases between. Per germline, CDR1 SGHDT and CDR2 YYEEEE. The CDR3 runs 15 residues. The CDR3 reads CASSRLEISTDTQYF. The CDR3, as DNA: TGTGCCAGCAGCCGACTAGAAATTAGCACAGATACGCAGTATTTT.

V is TRBV5-1 and J is TRBJ2-3, with TRBD2 matching 8 bases. The J segment lost 2 bases and the V segment lost 4 bases, leaving 9 bases of the junction unmatched. The CDR3 consists of 16 residues. Looked up from germline, CDR1 is SGHRS and CDR2 is YFSETQ. In DNA form, the CDR3 reads TGCGCCAGCAGCAAGGAGCGGGGGCCCAACACAGATACGCAGTATTTT. Amino acids: CASSKERGPNTDTQYF.

The chain has TRBV7-9 and TRBJ1-2, with a tentative D call TRBD1 (6 bases). The CDR3 loop spans 14 amino acids. Trimming removed 6 bases at V and 8 bases at J, with 19 bases between. Germline V lookup: CDR1 SEHNR, CDR2 FQNEAQ (reference sequence). CDR3 bases: TGTGCCAGCAGTCCCGGGACACTCTTACGGGGCTACACCTTC. This gives the protein CASSPGTLLRGYTF. Variable domain in full (rest from reference TRBV7-9 and TRBJ1-2): DTGVSQNPRHKITKRGQNVTFRCDPISEHNRLYWYRQTLGQGPEFLTYFQNEAQLEKSRLLSDRFSAERPKGSFSTLEIQRTEQGDSAMYLCASSPGTLLRGYTFGSGTRLTVV.

Of note for this clone: Other nucleotide sequences in the sample specify the same CDR3. This chain connects TRBV20-1 to TRBJ1-1, with D tentatively TRBD1 (6 bases). With 6 bases removed from V and 3 bases from J, the gap between germline ends came to 8 bases. CDR3 size: 11 residues. The germline CDR1 and CDR2 sequences are DFQATT and SNEGSKA (reference sequence). CDR3 sequence: CSAPGDTEAFF. DNA for the CDR3: TGCAGTGCCCCAGGGGACACTGAAGCTTTCTTT.

The CDR3 sequence is CASSHRGATDTQYF. CDR3 coding DNA: TGTGCCAGCAGCCATCGGGGGGCCACAGATACGCAGTATTTT. This sequence joins TRBV3-1 (or the pseudogene TRBV3-2) and TRBJ2-3; D is perhaps TRBD2 (7 bases). This CDR3 spans 14 amino acids. Germline CDR1 reads LGHDT; CDR2 reads YNNKEL (reference sequence). V lost 3 bases and J lost 2, with 9 bases in between.

The chain links TRBV10-3 to TRBJ2-2, with 12 bases fitting TRBD1. With 3 bases clipped from V and 7 bases from J, the junction kept 9 bases outside the gene matches. The CDR3 has 17 residues. Germline assignment: CDR1 ENHRY and CDR2 SYGVKD. The CDR3 sequence: CAISERPGQGANGELFF. CDR3 sequence (DNA): TGTGCCATCAGTGAACGGCCGGGACAGGGGGCAAACGGGGAGCTGTTTTTT.

This rearrangement joins TRBV10-3 to TRBJ1-1, with a possible D match to TRBD1 (6 bases). Deletions cut 6 bases from V and 1 base from J, with 9 bases between. The CDR3 runs 13 residues. In germline, CDR1 is ENHRY, CDR2 SYGVKD. CDR3 nucleotide sequence: TGTGCCATCAGAGGACAGCCGAACACTGAAGCTTTCTTT. Its protein product is CAIRGQPNTEAFF.

The chain uses TRBV2 and TRBJ1-5, with D perhaps matching TRBD1 (6 bases). Germline V CDR1 and CDR2: SNHLY, FYNNEI. The CDR3 has 12 residues. With 6 bases removed from V and 7 bases from J, the gap between germline ends came to 10 bases. Written as DNA, the CDR3 is TGTGCCAGCAGACTACAGGGACAGCCCCAGCATTTT. It codes for CASRLQGQPQHF.

This rearrangement joins TRBV7-9 to TRBJ2-7; D is perhaps TRBD1 (6 bases). Germline-derived CDR1 and CDR2 are SEHNR and FQNEAQ (reference sequence). The CDR3 is 14 amino acids. The V end lost 2 bases, the J end lost 5 bases, and 13 bases lay between the germline ends. CDR3 protein: CASSLRGTGHEQYF. The DNA for the CDR3 is TGTGCCAGCAGCTTAAGGGGGACGGGACACGAGCAGTACTTC.